The 18 T cell receptor beta chains listed next were all sequenced from one sample in a study of cytomegalovirus exposure and HLA in healthy donors. Amplification used 60 Vbeta primers and 13 Jbeta primers. Measured with immunoSEQ multiplex PCR; TCRdb has only the in-frame clones, and not every one. The sample lists roughly 120,000 clones, around 78% occurring once. The sequencing input was PBMCs. These receptors were collected from a man between 35 and 55 years old in good health and CMV-seronegative.

As concerns this clone: The junction does not match germline at one end; this may be a read error. The chain joins TRBV11-2 to TRBJ2-1; possible D gene TRBD2, 7 bases. Germline CDR1 and CDR2: SGHAT and FQNNGV. The CDR3 length is 15 residues. The CDR3 spells CASSLEGGAGNEQFF. As DNA, the CDR3 is TGTGCCAGCAGCCTAGAGGGGGGGGCCGGAAATGAGCAGTTCTTC.

J is TRBJ2-2 and V is TRBV6-6, with no clear D. The ends were cut back, 8 bases at V and 6 bases at J, with 10 bases in the middle. The CDR3 covers 12 residues. CDR1 and CDR2 (germline): MNHNY, SVGAGI (reference sequence). The CDR3 region has the DNA TGTGCCAGCGCCGAGTTGCCCGGGGAGCTGTTTTTT. Protein sequence: CASAELPGELFF.

V and J are TRBV6-1 and TRBJ2-2; a possible D gene is TRBD2 (6 bases). Germline V CDR1 and CDR2: MNHNS, SASEGT. Trimming removed 8 bases from V and 3 bases from J, with 13 bases in between. This CDR3 has 14 amino acids. The CDR3 is CASWRGKDTGELFF. The CDR3 nucleotides are TGTGCCAGCTGGAGGGGTAAGGACACCGGGGAGCTGTTTTTT.

To note about this clone: Germline is not matched at one junction end, which may reflect a read error. This chain links TRBV5-1 with TRBJ2-3, with D uncertain. CDR1 is SGHRS and CDR2 is YFSETQ in the germline V gene. The CDR3 covers 15 residues. CDR3 nucleotides: TGCGCCAGCCGCTTTGCGGAAGATAGCACAGATACGCAGTATTTT. It codes for CASRFAEDSTDTQYF.

The rearrangement joins TRBV23-1 to TRBJ2-7; 9 bases agree with TRBD1. TRBV23-1 is classed as an ORF, of uncertain function. The CDR3 has 16 amino acids. Trimming cost V 4 bases and J 7 bases; bases outside gene matches: 14. The chain's CDR3 is CASSPSRDRVPGEQYF. The CDR3 DNA follows: TGCGCCAGCAGTCCGAGCCGGGACAGGGTACCGGGAGAGCAGTACTTC.

This clone turned up a few times. The rearrangement joins TRBV4-3 to TRBJ1-2; no firm D call. CDR3 size: 16 residues. Germline lookup yields CDR1 LGHNA and CDR2 YSLEER. The V end lost 1 base, the J end lost 2 bases, and 14 bases lay between the germline ends. The CDR3: CASSQADGVPNYGYTF. CDR3 bases: TGCGCCAGCAGCCAAGCCGACGGAGTCCCAAACTATGGCTACACCTTC.

The rearrangement links TRBV19 to TRBJ2-1; 8 positions agree with TRBD1. The junction had 17 bases not matched to a gene; V was cut back by 3 bases and J by 10 bases. The CDR3 is 17 residues long. CDR1 is LNHDA and CDR2 is SQIVND in the germline V gene (reference sequence). CDR3 DNA sequence: TGTGCCAGTAGTATTAGGTGGGACAGGACGAGTGACGGCGAGCAGTTCTTC. Amino acid sequence: CASSIRWDRTSDGEQFF.

V gene TRBV5-6 combines with J gene TRBJ2-5, with a possible D match to TRBD2 (7 bases). TRBJ2-7 matches the DNA end more closely, so the J call is doubtful. This CDR3 has 16 residues. Looked up from germline, CDR1 is SGHDT and CDR2 is YYEEEE. CDR3 sequence: CASSFGGGLKSYEQYF. CDR3 bases: TGTGCCAGCAGCTTTGGCGGGGGCCTCAAATCCTACGAGCAGTACTTC.

The V gene is TRBV5-1, the J gene TRBJ2-4; 7 bases align to TRBD1. Trimming cost V 9 bases and J 5 bases; bases outside gene matches: 14. The CDR3 is made up of 15 amino acids. CDR1 and CDR2 from the germline V gene are SGHRS and YFSETQ. The CDR3 DNA reads as TGCGCCACCCCGTCCCGGACCACAGGGGAAAACATTCAGTACTTC. Protein sequence: CATPSRTTGENIQYF.

The chain has TRBV19 and TRBJ2-2; possible D gene TRBD1, 5 bases. Germline V gene sequence: CDR1 LNHDA, CDR2 SQIVND (reference sequence). V dropped 5 bases and J dropped 5 bases, with 9 bases sitting between them. This CDR3 region has 13 residues. The CDR3 protein is CASSSRQTGELFF. The CDR3, as DNA: TGTGCCAGTAGTTCAAGACAGACCGGGGAGCTGTTTTTT.

This rearrangement joins TRBV29-1 to TRBJ2-3, with D maybe TRBD2 (5 bases). From germline, CDR1 is SQVTM and CDR2 ANQGSEA. V was cut by 7 bases and J by 9 bases, with 17 bases left in between. The CDR3 contains 12 residues. CDR3 nucleotide sequence: TGCAGCGCTGACCCCCGAGGGAACACGCAGTATTTT. This codes for CSADPRGNTQYF.

This clone appeared a few times. The rearrangement uses TRBV10-3 and TRBJ1-2; D is unclear. The CDR3 contains 13 residues. V gave up 7 bases and J gave up 6 bases, with 15 bases separating them. CDR1 is ENHRY, CDR2 SYGVKD, per germline. CDR3 DNA sequence: TGTGCCATCAAGGAGGGTGTGCTTGATGGCTACACCTTC. Translated: CAIKEGVLDGYTF.

The V gene is TRBV6-5, the J gene TRBJ1-2; 9 nucleotides align to TRBD1. CDR1 MNHEY and CDR2 SVGAGI come from the germline V gene. The CDR3 runs 15 residues. J gave up 7 bases and V 2 bases, and 8 bases lay outside the gene matches. The CDR3 DNA sequence: TGTGCCAGCAGTTACGACCGGGACAGGGTGTTTGGCTACACCTTC. This encodes CASSYDRDRVFGYTF.

The chain carries TRBV5-1 and TRBJ2-1; 9 bases match TRBD2. Germline assignment: CDR1 SGHRS and CDR2 YFSETQ. The CDR3 extends over 13 amino acids. The junction had 8 bases not matched to a gene; V was cut back by 7 bases and J by 9 bases. The CDR3 reads CASSAGGRGEQFF. The CDR3 DNA sequence: TGCGCCAGCTCGGCGGGGGGGCGCGGTGAGCAGTTCTTC. Using reference TRBV5-1 and TRBJ2-1 for the parts outside the CDR3, the full variable domain is KAGVTQTPRYLIKTRGQQVTLSCSPISGHRSVSWYQQTPGQGLQFLFEYFSETQRNKGNFPGRFSGRQFSNSRSEMNVSTLELGDSALYLCASSAGGRGEQFFGPGTRLTVL.

This clone was counted between two and nine times. This chain joins TRBV9 and TRBJ2-5; D uncertain. V lost 0 bases and J lost 3, with 6 bases in between. Per germline, CDR1 SGDLS and CDR2 YYNGEE. CDR3 length: 13 amino acids. The CDR3 DNA reads TGTGCCAGCAGCGTAGGAGCCGAAGAGACCCAGTACTTC. Protein: CASSVGAEETQYF.

Only a few counts were recorded for this clone. This chain connects TRBV5-8 to TRBJ1-5; D is ambiguous. The CDR3 sequence is 13 residues long. V lost 2 bases and J 0 bases, leaving 3 bases between the germline ends. CDR1 SGHTS and CDR2 YDEGEE come from the germline V gene. DNA for the CDR3: TGTGCCAGCAGCTTCTATAGCAATCAGCCCCAGCATTTT. Protein: CASSFYSNQPQHF.

In this sample, this clone turned up once. The chain combines TRBV7-9 with TRBJ2-3, with 8 positions matching TRBD2. V lost 4 bases to trimming and J lost 4 bases; unmatched junction nucleotides: 13. Germline CDR1 reads SEHNR; CDR2 reads FQNEAQ (reference sequence). The CDR3 consists of 17 residues. The CDR3 spells CASSSPGISGGADTQYF. DNA of the CDR3: TGTGCCAGCAGCTCGCCGGGGATCTCCGGGGGGGCAGATACGCAGTATTTT.

This chain uses TRBV27 with TRBJ2-7, with 9 bases that match TRBD1. The CDR3 extends over 15 amino acids. V was pared by 3 bases and J by 4 bases, with 7 bases of the junction left unmatched. The germline V gene has CDR1 MNHEY and CDR2 SMNVEV (reference sequence). The CDR3: CASSLGTGILYEQYF. The CDR3 DNA follows: TGTGCCAGCAGTTTGGGGACAGGGATACTATACGAGCAGTACTTC.